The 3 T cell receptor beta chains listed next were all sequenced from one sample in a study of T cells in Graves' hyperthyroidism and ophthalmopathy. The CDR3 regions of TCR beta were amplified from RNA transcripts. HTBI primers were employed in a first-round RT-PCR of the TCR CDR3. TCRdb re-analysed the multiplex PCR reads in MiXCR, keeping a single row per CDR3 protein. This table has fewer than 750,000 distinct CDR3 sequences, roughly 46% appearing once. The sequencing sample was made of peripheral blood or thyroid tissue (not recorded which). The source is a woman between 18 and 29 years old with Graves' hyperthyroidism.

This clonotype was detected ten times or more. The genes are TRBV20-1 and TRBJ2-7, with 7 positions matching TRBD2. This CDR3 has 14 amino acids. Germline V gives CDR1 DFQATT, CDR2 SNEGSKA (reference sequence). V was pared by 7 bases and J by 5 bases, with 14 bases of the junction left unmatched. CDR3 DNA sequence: TGCAGTGGGAATTTAGCGGGTTTGGGGAACGAGCAGTACTTC. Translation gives CSGNLAGLGNEQYF.

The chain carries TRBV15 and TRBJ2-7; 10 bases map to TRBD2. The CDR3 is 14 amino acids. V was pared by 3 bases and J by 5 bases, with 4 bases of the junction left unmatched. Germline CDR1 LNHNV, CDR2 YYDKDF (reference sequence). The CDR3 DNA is TGTGCCACCAGCAGTTCCGGACTAGCGGACGAGCAGTACTTC. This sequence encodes CATSSSGLADEQYF.

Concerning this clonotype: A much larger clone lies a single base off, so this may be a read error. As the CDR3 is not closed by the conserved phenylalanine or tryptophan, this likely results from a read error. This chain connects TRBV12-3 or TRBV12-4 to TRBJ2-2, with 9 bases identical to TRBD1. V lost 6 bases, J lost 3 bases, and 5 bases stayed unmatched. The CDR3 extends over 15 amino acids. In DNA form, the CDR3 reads TGTGCCAGCAGCAAACAGGGGGCGTACACCGGGGAGCTGTTTCTT. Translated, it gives CASSKQGAYTGELFL.